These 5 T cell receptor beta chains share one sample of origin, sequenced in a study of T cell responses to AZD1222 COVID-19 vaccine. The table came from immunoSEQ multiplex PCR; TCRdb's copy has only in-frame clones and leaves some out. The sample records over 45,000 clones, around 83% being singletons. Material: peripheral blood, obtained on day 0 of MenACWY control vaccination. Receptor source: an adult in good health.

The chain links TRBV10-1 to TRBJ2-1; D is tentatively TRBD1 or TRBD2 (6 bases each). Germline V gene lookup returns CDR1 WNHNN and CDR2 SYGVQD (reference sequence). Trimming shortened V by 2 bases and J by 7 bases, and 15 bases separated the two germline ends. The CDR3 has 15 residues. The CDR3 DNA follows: TGCGCCAGCAGTGAGATCGGGGGACAATTGAATGAGCAGTTCTTC. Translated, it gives CASSEIGGQLNEQFF.

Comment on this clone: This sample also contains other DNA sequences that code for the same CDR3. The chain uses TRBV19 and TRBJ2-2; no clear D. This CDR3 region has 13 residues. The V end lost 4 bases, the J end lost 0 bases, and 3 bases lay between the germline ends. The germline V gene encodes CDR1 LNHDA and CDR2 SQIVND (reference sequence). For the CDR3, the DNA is TGTGCCAGTAGTAACCCGAACACCGGGGAGCTGTTTTTT. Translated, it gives CASSNPNTGELFF.

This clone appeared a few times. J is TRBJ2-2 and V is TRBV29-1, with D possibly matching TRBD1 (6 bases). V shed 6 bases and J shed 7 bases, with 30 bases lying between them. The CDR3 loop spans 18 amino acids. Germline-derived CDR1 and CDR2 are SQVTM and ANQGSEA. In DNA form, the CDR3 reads TGCAGCGTGCGATTAATGGGGGCCGGGACACTCGAAAACGGGGAGCTGTTTTTT. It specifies CSVRLMGAGTLENGELFF.

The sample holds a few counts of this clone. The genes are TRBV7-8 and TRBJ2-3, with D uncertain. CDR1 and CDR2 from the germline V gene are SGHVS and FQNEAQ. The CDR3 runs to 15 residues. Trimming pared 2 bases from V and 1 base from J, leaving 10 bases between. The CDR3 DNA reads TGTGCCAGCAGCTTAACAGATGCACGCACAGATACGCAGTATTTT. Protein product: CASSLTDARTDTQYF.

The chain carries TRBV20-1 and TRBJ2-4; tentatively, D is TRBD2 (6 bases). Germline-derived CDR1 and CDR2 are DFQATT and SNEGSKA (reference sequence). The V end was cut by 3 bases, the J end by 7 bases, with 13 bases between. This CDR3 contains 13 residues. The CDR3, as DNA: TGCAGTGCTAGTCGGGGGACCGGGAACATTCAGTACTTC. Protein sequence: CSASRGTGNIQYF.